The 27 T cell receptor beta chains in this list originate from one sample, sequenced in a study of shared clonotypes between healthy human individuals. The repertoire was sequenced with immunoSEQ multiplex PCR; TCRdb's copy has only in-frame clones and lacks some. The table has roughly 1,500,000 clones, approximately 98.5% seen once. The specimen was naive CD4+ T cells sorted from blood. Documented subset: CD45RA+ positively selected. These receptors originate from a man aged 25 to 40 in good health.

The chain couples TRBV6-1 to TRBJ2-1; D is perhaps TRBD2 (6 bases). This CDR3 has 16 residues. CDR1 is MNHNS, CDR2 SASEGT, per germline. V lost 4 bases, J lost 0 bases, and 13 bases lay in between. The CDR3 loop is CASSALSGSSYNEQFF. CDR3 nucleotides: TGTGCCAGCAGTGCCCTTAGCGGAAGCTCCTACAATGAGCAGTTCTTC.

This clone was recorded once. The chain has TRBV18 and TRBJ1-2; D is perhaps TRBD1 (6 bases). Germline CDR1 is KGHSH and CDR2 is LQKENI. Between the trimmed V and J ends, which lost 2 bases and 0 bases, there was a span of 7 bases. The CDR3 loop spans 14 amino acids. CDR3 protein: CASSPTGPNYGYTF. DNA of the CDR3: TGTGCCAGCTCACCAACAGGGCCTAACTATGGCTACACCTTC.

This clone was seen once. The CDR3 coding sequence is TGTGCCAGCAGTGAAGCGACTAGCGGTTTTGCAGATACGCAGTATTTT. This encodes CASSEATSGFADTQYF. The chain is built from TRBV25-1 and TRBJ2-3, with 9 bases aligning to TRBD2. V dropped 2 bases and J dropped 4; count of bases not matched to a gene: 7. CDR1 is MGHDK, CDR2 SYGVNS, per germline. The CDR3 is 16 amino acids.

The chain carries TRBV9 and TRBJ1-4; the D is unclear. The CDR3 contains 15 residues. V gave up 3 bases and J gave up 6 bases, with 15 bases separating them. CDR1 and CDR2 from the germline V gene are SGDLS and YYNGEE. The CDR3 bases are TGTGCCAGCAGCGACCCGGGAGGCGGGGATGAAAAACTGTTTTTT. This sequence encodes CASSDPGGGDEKLFF.

In regard to this clone: Other DNA sequences in the same sample also yield this CDR3. The rearrangement links TRBV5-1 to TRBJ1-5; D is ambiguous. The germline V gene has CDR1 SGHRS and CDR2 YFSETQ. Between the trimmed V and J ends, which lost 1 base and 5 bases, there was a span of 7 bases. This CDR3 has 13 residues. In nucleotides, the CDR3 is TGCGCCAGCAGCTTGACTGGATATCAGCCCCAGCATTTT. Translating gives CASSLTGYQPQHF. Based on the CDR3 plus reference TRBV5-1 and TRBJ1-5, the full variable domain is KAGVTQTPRYLIKTRGQQVTLSCSPISGHRSVSWYQQTPGQGLQFLFEYFSETQRNKGNFPGRFSGRQFSNSRSEMNVSTLELGDSALYLCASSLTGYQPQHFGDGTRLSIL.

The chain links TRBV2 to TRBJ2-4; D gene unclear. V lost 7 bases and J lost 0, with 7 bases in between. The CDR3 spans 13 residues. The germline V gene encodes CDR1 SNHLY and CDR2 FYNNEI. CDR3 protein: CASTRLAKNIQYF. The CDR3, as DNA: TGTGCCAGCACCAGACTAGCCAAAAACATTCAGTACTTC.

CDR3 in amino acids: CASRDWGGSSYNEQFF. DNA of the CDR3: TGCGCCAGCAGGGACTGGGGCGGTAGCTCCTACAATGAGCAGTTCTTC. The chain joins TRBV10-2 to TRBJ2-1; D tentatively reads TRBD1 or TRBD2 (5 bases each). V lost 6 bases and J 0 bases, leaving 15 bases between the germline ends. Germline V gene data show CDR1 as WSHSY and CDR2 as SAAADI. This CDR3 spans 16 amino acids.

The chain recombines TRBV21-1 with TRBJ1-5. TRBV21-1 is described as a pseudogene. The CDR3 is 17 amino acids. CDR3 in amino acids: CASSKEEGKSSNQPQHF. The CDR3 DNA sequence: TGTGCCAGCAGCAAAGAGGAAGGGAAGTCATCCAATCAGCCCCAGCATTTT.

The chain uses TRBV18 and TRBJ2-1; 9 bases agree with TRBD2. Germline CDR1 reads KGHSH; CDR2 reads LQKENI. The V segment lost 1 base and the J segment 8 bases; nucleotides outside the gene matches: 9. This CDR3 region has 16 residues. The CDR3 DNA follows: TGTGCCAGCTCACCACTCACTAGCGGGTATCTTCATGAGCAGTTCTTC. Translation gives CASSPLTSGYLHEQFF.

The chain couples TRBV28 to TRBJ2-6; TRBD2 is a possible D gene (5 bases). The CDR3 length is 15 residues. V lost 8 bases, J lost 4 bases, and 15 bases lay in between. The germline gives CDR1 MDHEN, CDR2 SYDVKM. The CDR3 sequence is CASFGAGVGANVLTF. The CDR3 DNA sequence: TGTGCCAGCTTTGGCGCCGGGGTGGGGGCCAACGTCCTGACTTTC.

In this sample, this clone turned up once. The rearrangement links TRBV9 to TRBJ2-2; tentative D call: TRBD1 (5 bases). Germline assignment: CDR1 SGDLS and CDR2 YYNGEE. The germline V and J ends were trimmed by 6 bases and 3 bases, with 12 bases remaining between them. CDR3 length equals 14 residues. This chain's CDR3 is CASTPGRYTGELFF. Here the CDR3 DNA reads TGTGCCAGCACCCCAGGGCGGTACACCGGGGAGCTGTTTTTT.

The chain has TRBV7-2 and TRBJ2-7; no clear D. V was clipped by 1 base and J by 6 bases, with 4 bases between them. The CDR3 runs 11 residues. Germline CDR1 is SGHTA and CDR2 is FQGNSA. DNA of the CDR3: TGTGCCAGCAGCTTAGATCTCGAGCAGTACTTC. Amino acid sequence: CASSLDLEQYF.

The genes are TRBV6-1 and TRBJ2-7, with a possible D match to TRBD2 (5 bases). The CDR3 has 14 residues. V shed 3 bases and J shed 0 bases, with 9 bases lying between them. Germline values: CDR1 MNHNS, CDR2 SASEGT. The DNA for the CDR3 is TGTGCCAGCAGTGAGGCCGCGGGCTCCTACGAGCAGTACTTC. Translating gives CASSEAAGSYEQYF.

The rearrangement links TRBV9 to TRBJ2-7; D is unclear. CDR3 length: 14 amino acids. The V end lost 2 bases, the J end lost 0 bases, and 9 bases lay between the germline ends. Per the germline V gene, CDR1 is SGDLS and CDR2 is YYNGEE. This CDR3 is CASSVAVPSYEQYF. CDR3 DNA sequence: TGTGCCAGCAGCGTTGCCGTCCCCTCCTACGAGCAGTACTTC.

The J gene is TRBJ2-1, the V gene TRBV5-1; 7 bases are shared with TRBD1. This CDR3 is built from 15 residues. Germline assignment: CDR1 SGHRS and CDR2 YFSETQ. V was pared by 1 base and J by 5 bases, with 6 bases of the junction left unmatched. This CDR3 is CASSLWDSGNNEQFF. For the CDR3, the DNA is TGCGCCAGCAGCTTGTGGGACAGTGGTAACAATGAGCAGTTCTTC.

V gene TRBV5-1 combines with J gene TRBJ2-1, with 9 bases lining up with TRBD1. Trimming at V came to 0 bases and at J to 1 base, leaving 8 bases not matched to a gene. The length of the CDR3 is 18 residues. CDR1 is SGHRS and CDR2 is YFSETQ in the germline V gene. The CDR3 spells CASSLGGQGIPSYNEQFF. The DNA of the CDR3 is TGCGCCAGCAGCTTGGGTGGACAGGGGATCCCTTCCTACAATGAGCAGTTCTTC. Full variable domain (remainder filled in from reference TRBV5-1 and TRBJ2-1): KAGVTQTPRYLIKTRGQQVTLSCSPISGHRSVSWYQQTPGQGLQFLFEYFSETQRNKGNFPGRFSGRQFSNSRSEMNVSTLELGDSALYLCASSLGGQGIPSYNEQFFGPGTRLTVL.

This chain connects TRBV28 to TRBJ2-3; TRBD2 matches at 8 bases. Germline V gene sequence: CDR1 MDHEN, CDR2 SYDVKM. V shed 4 bases, J shed 3 bases, and the junction held 6 bases outside the gene matches. The CDR3 covers 15 residues. CDR3 DNA: TGTGCCAGCAGTTCTGCCGCGGGAGGTACAGATACGCAGTATTTT. Amino acids: CASSSAAGGTDTQYF.

The gene calls are TRBV7-9 and TRBJ2-7, with 7 bases aligning to TRBD1. V lost 2 bases and J lost 12; bases outside the gene matches: 4. The CDR3 length is 11 residues. CDR1 is SEHNR and CDR2 is FQNEAQ in the germline V gene (reference sequence). The CDR3 protein is CASSLTGVRYF. DNA for the CDR3: TGTGCCAGCAGCTTAACAGGGGTACGGTACTTC.

The chain is built from TRBV7-2 and TRBJ2-7; TRBD2 might be the D (5 bases). The CDR3 runs to 15 residues. The ends were cut back, 2 bases at V and 0 bases at J, with 11 bases in the middle. Germline V gene data show CDR1 as SGHTA and CDR2 as FQGNSA. Written as DNA, the CDR3 is TGTGCCAGCAGCTTATCGCGGGTGCCCTCCTACGAGCAGTACTTC. Amino acids: CASSLSRVPSYEQYF.

The J gene is TRBJ2-5, the V gene TRBV12-5, with D possibly matching TRBD1 (6 bases). V gave up 7 bases and J gave up 5 bases, with 23 bases separating them. Germline lookup yields CDR1 LGHNT and CDR2 FRNRAP. The CDR3 length is 16 residues. CDR3 in amino acids: CASALIRGRTVETQYF. The CDR3 DNA follows: TGTGCTAGTGCCTTAATCAGGGGCCGGACGGTGGAGACCCAGTACTTC.

This clone is a singleton in its sample. This sequence joins TRBV28 and TRBJ1-5; no clear D. Between the trimmed V and J ends, which lost 6 bases and 7 bases, there was a span of 16 bases. This CDR3 contains 14 residues. Germline CDR1 MDHEN, CDR2 SYDVKM. In nucleotides, the CDR3 is TGTGCCAGCAGGCTCGGAGGGCTGGTGCAGCCCCAGCATTTT. As protein: CASRLGGLVQPQHF.

This chain links TRBV18 with TRBJ2-7; TRBD2 matches at 9 bases. Germline lookup yields CDR1 KGHSH and CDR2 LQKENI. Trimming cost V 6 bases and J 0 bases; bases outside gene matches: 9. The CDR3 spans 16 residues. The CDR3 spells CASSPTLAGDSYEQYF. The CDR3 DNA sequence: TGTGCCAGCTCGCCTACTTTAGCGGGGGACTCCTACGAGCAGTACTTC.

The V and J genes are TRBV28 and TRBJ2-7; D not resolved. Trimming pared 5 bases from V and 7 bases from J, leaving 9 bases between. Per germline, CDR1 MDHEN and CDR2 SYDVKM. The CDR3 is 11 residues long. The chain's CDR3 is CASSVGPEQYF. The CDR3 DNA is TGTGCCAGCAGTGTCGGACCGGAGCAGTACTTC. The entire variable domain, with the rest obtained from reference TRBV28 and TRBJ2-7, is as follows: DVKVTQSSRYLVKRTGEKVFLECVQDMDHENMFWYRQDPGLGLRLIYFSYDVKMKEKGDIPEGYSVSREKKERFSLILESASTNQTSMYLCASSVGPEQYFGPGTRLTVT.

The chain carries TRBV5-1 and TRBJ2-5; no definite D call. CDR1 SGHRS and CDR2 YFSETQ come from the germline V gene. The V gene lost 9 bases and the J gene lost 5 bases, with 20 bases spanning the gap. CDR3 size: 14 residues. The CDR3 here is CATADTTLGETQYF. The DNA for the CDR3 is TGCGCCACCGCCGATACAACTTTGGGGGAGACCCAGTACTTC.

The count of this clone is one. This rearrangement joins TRBV19 to TRBJ2-5; TRBD1 is a possible D gene (5 bases). The CDR3 runs 14 residues. Per the germline V gene, CDR1 is LNHDA and CDR2 is SQIVND (reference sequence). V was pared by 3 bases and J by 5 bases, with 13 bases between. The CDR3 spells CASSIPGRAETQYF. The CDR3 nucleotides are TGTGCCAGTAGTATCCCCGGCAGGGCCGAGACCCAGTACTTC.

V gene TRBV6-1 combines with J gene TRBJ1-2; the D gene is possibly TRBD1 (5 bases). The CDR3 extends over 15 amino acids. Germline CDR1 and CDR2: MNHNS and SASEGT. Between the trimmed V and J ends, which lost 5 bases and 5 bases, there was a span of 18 bases. The chain's CDR3 is CASSWYRDGKYGYTF. The CDR3 DNA sequence: TGTGCCAGCAGTTGGTACCGGGACGGCAAATATGGCTACACCTTC.

The rearrangement uses TRBV7-8 and TRBJ1-5, with unresolved D. Trimming stripped 5 bases from V and 4 bases from J, with 12 bases between. The CDR3 runs 14 residues. Germline lookup yields CDR1 SGHVS and CDR2 FQNEAQ. CDR3 amino acids: CASSTTVGNQPQHF. The CDR3 coding sequence is TGTGCCAGCAGCACTACAGTAGGGAATCAGCCCCAGCATTTT.